This TCR beta chain was sequenced for a study of blood T cell repertoires in COVID-19 (dated by TCRdb to between 2020 and 2021). For the study in its entirety: The collaborator samples originated in the United States, Italy and Spain and spanned the acute and convalescent phases of COVID-19. Where HLA class I and class II types were available, the types were taken from metadata supplied by the sample provider, not from assay-based typing. The material from the prospective study consisted of cDNA or gDNA derived from T cells, B-cell-depleted T cells, or PBMCs. The repertoires were released in a freely available public database meant as a resource for research on the immune response to SARS-CoV-2. Samples were obtained from the ongoing ImmuneRACE study (first 160 participants) and from over 1,000 subjects provided by 6 global collaborators. A de-identified subject ID, COVID-19 status, age in years and sex were almost always included in the sample metadata. Subjects who had been exposed to COVID-19, were actively infected with it, or had recovered from it provided the deeply sampled blood TCRbeta repertoires that made up the dataset.

There are 16 amino acids in the CDR3, from cysteine to phenylalanine inclusive. This entry keeps only the CDR3 DNA: 48 bases, framed from base 1. From V the trimming removes 9 bases and from J it removes 7 bases, while the gene matches leave 15 bases of the junction unaccounted for. The germline V gene encodes CDR1 LNHDA and CDR2 SQIVND (reference sequence). Note on this clone: No cognate antigen has been identified for it. Per-nucleotide qualities are absent, and no much larger clonotype sits a single base away.

TCRbeta CDR3 regions were amplified from genomic DNA using the immunoSEQ Assay, a bias-controlled multiplex PCR. On the authors' methods: The number of nucleated cells in each sample was estimated by amplification of reference gene primers within the assay. To quantify the absolute abundance of each unique TCRbeta CDR3 rearrangement, sequence reads were collapsed and filtered. For each sample, productive Simpson clonality was calculated as the square root of Simpson's diversity index over productive rearrangements. The table was pulled from immuneACCESS by TCRdb, which kept in-frame rearrangements only. Such tables lose some clones; where checked, under half of the loss comes from unresolved V genes, and the rest has no known cause. V, J and clone size are taken as reported in that table, and D and trimming were inferred from the DNA itself. This sample holds about 61,000 clones; about nine tenths were observed only once. The ten largest clonotypes hold 20% to 25% of the sample.

The collaborating institutions used their own protocols to collect whole blood in K2EDTA tubes. For TCRbeta analysis, collaborator samples were shipped as frozen whole blood, as isolated PBMCs, or as DNA extracted from either sample type. What the research found in general, with its limitations: Clinical and demographic metadata were provided uncurated, with the amount varying by source and participant.

The chain is made from TRBV19 and TRBJ2-1; 10 middle bases align to TRBD2. This clonotype was obtained from a woman in her 50s with active or convalescent COVID-19. Sequenced: peripheral blood. CDR3 region: CASRSSGRRGWNEQFF. The nucleotide sequence reads as follows: TGTGCCAGCCGATCTAGCGGGAGAAGGGGTTGGAATGAGCAGTTCTTC.